One and the same sample provided the 2 T cell receptor beta chains below, sequenced in a study of T cells in Graves' hyperthyroidism and ophthalmopathy. Using RNA transcripts as the source, TCR beta CDR3 regions were amplified. Carried out on the TCR CDR3, a first-round RT-PCR used the HTBI primer set. TCRdb independently ran MiXCR on the multiplex PCR reads; one entry per CDR3 protein. The table includes 300,000 to 350,000 distinct CDR3 sequences, 15% to 20% detected once. Sequenced material: blood. Source of these receptors: a middle-aged woman with Graves' ophthalmopathy.

This clonotype came up many times. The J gene is TRBJ2-5, the V gene TRBV5-1, with a tentative D call TRBD2 (5 bases). V lost 4 bases and J 2 bases, leaving 12 bases between the germline ends. This CDR3 is 14 amino acids long. CDR1 and CDR2 (germline): SGHRS, YFSETQ. The CDR3 DNA sequence: TGCGCCAGCAGCGAGCGGAGACTGCAAGAGACCCAGTACTTC. This codes for CASSERRLQETQYF.

This clonotype was detected ten times or more. The chain combines TRBV11-2 with TRBJ2-5, with D perhaps matching TRBD1 or TRBD2 (6 bases each). The CDR3 has 15 residues. Trimming took 3 bases from V and 5 from J, leaving 16 bases between them. Germline CDR1 is SGHAT and CDR2 is FQNNGV. The CDR3 sequence is CASSLEIRRGETQYF. The CDR3 nucleotides are TGTGCCAGCAGCTTGGAAATCCGGAGGGGGGAGACCCAGTACTTC. The variable domain in full, completed from reference TRBV11-2 and TRBJ2-5, reads EAGVAQSPRYKIIEKRQSVAFWCNPISGHATLYWYQQILGQGPKLLIQFQNNGVVDDSQLPKDRFSAERLKGVDSTLKIQPAKLEDSAVYLCASSLEIRRGETQYFGPGTRLLVL.